The source of this TCR beta chain is a study of Ad26.COV2.S vaccination and SARS-CoV-2 variants. Trimming took 5 bases from V and 0 from J, leaving 11 bases between them. CDR3 length: 15 residues. The germline CDR1 and CDR2 sequences are MDHEN and SYDVKM. Method: immunoSEQ multiplex PCR; TCRdb's copy keeps in-frame clones and lacks some. The table records over 450,000 clones, 70% to 90% of them present only once. In the case of this clone: What it recognizes is unknown.

Overall study results and limits: Following vaccination, spike-specific CD8+ and CD4+ T cell responses reportedly exhibited substantial breadth.

Treatment noted: around 19 received Ad26.COV2.S at low or high dose, single or two shots; roughly 5 received placebo; per-sample allocation not given. Material that was analyzed had been drawn on day 63 after the first vaccine or placebo injection. This TCR was sampled from a person between 18 and 65 years old who received the Ad26.COV2.S COVID-19 vaccine or a placebo. The genes are TRBV28 and TRBJ1-3; D gene ambiguous. This specimen consisted of peripheral blood, obtained in a trial of Ad26.COV2.S vaccine versus placebo. This CDR3 reads CASSPQAPSGNTIYF. For the CDR3, the DNA is TGTGCCAGCAGTCCCCAAGCTCCCTCTGGAAACACCATATATTTT.